The rows below give T cell receptor beta chains drawn from one sample of a study of T cell repertoires in cytomegalovirus infection. Using its own MiXCR run on the reads, TCRdb lists one record per CDR3 protein. The sample has some 300,000 distinct CDR3 sequences, 17% seen once; the top ten hold around 13%. The sequencing sample was made of PBMCs. The source is a human donor in good health (CMV status not recorded). Some clones in this sample may be carry-over from other donors' samples. Both conserved end residues are part of each CDR3. The D gene is left open where the match is weak. The size entry is marked missing in some rows and otherwise reads once, few, many or a size class.

J | size | V | D | length | DNA | CDR3
TRBJ2-7 | few | TRBV9 | TRBD1 | 15 | TGTGCCAGCAGCGTAGAGGGGGCTCCCACCTACGAGCAGTACTTC | CASSVEGAPTYEQYF
TRBJ1-5 | . | TRBV20-1 | . | 14 | TGCAGTGCTAGAAGCCCCTTGGGCAATCAGCCCCAGCATTTT | CSARSPLGNQPQHF
TRBJ1-1 | many | TRBV12-3/TRBV12-4 | TRBD1 | 14 | TGTGCCAGCAGGATACAGGGGCGCGGAACTGAAGCTTTCTTT | CASRIQGRGTEAFF
TRBJ2-7 | . | TRBV20-1 | . | 14 | TGCAGTGCTGGGGAGAAGCGGCCACCTAGAGAGCAGTACTTC | CSAGEKRPPREQYF
TRBJ1-1 | many | TRBV12-3/TRBV12-4 | . | 14 | TGTGCCAGCAGTTTCGGACGGCTGAACACTGAAGCTTTCTTT | CASSFGRLNTEAFF
TRBJ2-7 | . | TRBV11-1 | . | 15 | TGTGCCAGCAGCTTAGCTTTTGGGGGAACTGCTGAGCAGTACTTC | CASSLAFGGTAEQYF
TRBJ1-5 | many | TRBV27 | . | 16 | TGTGCCAGCAGTTTATCGGGCAGGAATAGCAATCAGCCCCAGCATTTT | CASSLSGRNSNQPQHF
TRBJ1-3 | many | TRBV6-1 | . | 20 | TGTGCCAGCAGTGAAGTTTGGCAGGGTTTATCGACTGCTTCTGGAAACACCATATATTTT | CASSEVWQGLSTASGNTIYF
TRBJ2-3 | . | TRBV20-1 | TRBD2 | 15 | TGCAGTGCACTAACTAGCGGGACAGGTGCAGATACGCAGTATTTT | CSALTSGTGADTQYF
TRBJ1-4 | many | TRBV12-3/TRBV12-4 | . | 14 | TGTGCCAGCAGTTTCGGAGCAACTAATGAAAAACTGTTTTTT | CASSFGATNEKLFF
TRBJ2-3 | . | TRBV10-3 | . | 13 | TGTGCCATCAGCTCCGGGGGCCCGGGCACGCAGTATTTT | CAISSGGPGTQYF
TRBJ1-2 | . | TRBV12-3/TRBV12-4 | . | 13 | TGTGCCAGCGGCCCGTACAATAGGGATGGCTACACCTTC | CASGPYNRDGYTF
TRBJ1-1 | few | TRBV6-2/TRBV6-3 | TRBD1 | 14 | TGTGCCAGCAGACTACAGGGGGTGGACACTGAAGCTTTCTTT | CASRLQGVDTEAFF
TRBJ1-6 | many | TRBV7-2 | . | 13 | TGTGCCAGCAGCACTAACCGAATCTCACCCCTCCACTTT | CASSTNRISPLHF
TRBJ2-4 | few | TRBV4-2 | . | 15 | TGTGCCAGCAGCCAAGATTATCCCACAAATGACATTCAGTACTTC | CASSQDYPTNDIQYF
TRBJ1-6 | . | TRBV11-2 | . | 14 | TGTGCCAGCAGCGAAGGCTCCTATAATTCACCCCTCCACTTT | CASSEGSYNSPLHF
TRBJ2-2 | few | TRBV11-2 | . | 13 | TGTGCCAGCAGCTTATTAGTTGCCGGGGAGCTGTTTTTT | CASSLLVAGELFF
TRBJ1-1 | few | TRBV29-1 | . | 14 | TGCAGCGTTTTAGCAGAACCAGTGAACACTGAAGCTTTCTTT | CSVLAEPVNTEAFF
TRBJ1-2 | few | TRBV25-1 | . | 11 | TGTGCCAGCGGCGCAATAGATGGCTACACCTTC | CASGAIDGYTF